Listed here are 22 T cell receptor beta chains from one sample, sequenced in a study. From the 5' RACE reads, TCRdb called clonotypes with MiXCR, one entry per CDR3 protein. The repertoire holds over 40,000 distinct CDR3 sequences, with roughly 31% as singletons. Sample: tumor-infiltrating memory CD4+ T cells sorted from the breast tumor. Subset of the sample: memory CD4+ T cells, CD4+CD45RO+CD25-. The receptors derive from a female donor with breast cancer.

The V call is TRBV24-1, the J call TRBJ2-5, with D tentatively TRBD1 (6 bases). Per the germline V gene, CDR1 is KGHDR and CDR2 is SFDVKD. The V gene lost 5 bases and the J gene lost 3 bases, with 18 bases spanning the gap. The CDR3 sequence is 16 residues long. This CDR3 is CATSALVGGREETQYF. In nucleotides, the CDR3 is TGTGCCACCAGTGCCCTTGTTGGGGGCCGAGAAGAGACCCAGTACTTC.

A few counts support this clonotype. V is TRBV18 and J is TRBJ2-1, with 7 bases matching TRBD2. There are 15 residues in the CDR3. CDR1 is KGHSH and CDR2 is LQKENI in the germline V gene. J lost 8 bases, V lost 2 bases, and 9 bases had no gene match. In DNA form, the CDR3 reads TGTGCCAGCTCACCATGGGGGGGAGACTCAGATGAGCAGTTCTTC. This translates into CASSPWGGDSDEQFF. Based on the CDR3 plus reference TRBV18 and TRBJ2-1, the full variable domain is NAGVMQNPRHLVRRRGQEARLRCSPMKGHSHVYWYRQLPEEGLKFMVYLQKENIIDESGMPKERFSAEFPKEGPSILRIQQVVRGDSAAYFCASSPWGGDSDEQFFGPGTRLTVL.

This sequence joins TRBV4-2 and TRBJ2-4; D ambiguous. V was clipped by 4 bases and J by 0 bases, with 7 bases between them. This CDR3 is 14 amino acids long. Germline lookup yields CDR1 LGHNA and CDR2 YNFKEQ. CDR3 coding DNA: TGTGCCAGCAGCCTACGAGGAGCCAAAAACATTCAGTACTTC. Its translation: CASSLRGAKNIQYF.

Here the CDR3 DNA reads TGCAGTGTGGAGGGAGCGGAGAATGAGCAGTTCTTC. Its protein product is CSVEGAENEQFF. The V and J genes are TRBV20-1 and TRBJ2-1; a weak D match, TRBD2 (6 bases). In germline, CDR1 is DFQATT, CDR2 SNEGSKA (reference sequence). Trimming stripped 7 bases from V and 7 bases from J, with 14 bases between. The CDR3 runs to 12 residues.

About this clonotype: The CDR3 does not end in the conserved phenylalanine or tryptophan, so this is likely a read error. The V gene is TRBV5-1, the J gene TRBJ2-1; 9 bases are shared with TRBD1. Trimming removed 0 bases from V and 7 bases from J; junction bases left unmatched: 5. The germline V gene has CDR1 SGHRS and CDR2 YFSETQ. This CDR3 contains 15 residues. CDR3 loop: CASSLDPGTGNEQFS. CDR3 coding DNA: TGCGCCAGCAGCTTGGACCCCGGGACAGGGAATGAGCAGTTCTCC.

The J gene is TRBJ2-7, the V gene TRBV10-3; 13 bases agree with TRBD2. Germline CDR1 reads ENHRY; CDR2 reads SYGVKD. V shed 6 bases and J 2 bases; nucleotides not matched to a gene: 4. The CDR3 contains 15 residues. DNA for the CDR3: TGTGCCATCAGCCAGACTAGCGGGGGGACCTACGAGCAGTACGTC. It translates to CAISQTSGGTYEQYV.

A few counts support this clonotype. This rearrangement joins TRBV24-1 to TRBJ2-1; possibly TRBD2 for D (5 bases). This CDR3 comprises 16 residues. Germline CDR1 is KGHDR and CDR2 is SFDVKD. Trimming took off 4 bases at V and 5 bases at J, with 17 bases between the two ends. The chain's CDR3 is CATSDPRAGWNNEQFF. The DNA for the CDR3 is TGTGCCACCAGTGACCCGCGGGCGGGTTGGAACAATGAGCAGTTCTTC.

This rearrangement joins TRBV5-5 to TRBJ1-2; 7 bases are a match to TRBD1. The CDR3 consists of 12 residues. Looked up from germline, CDR1 is SGHKS and CDR2 is YYEKEE (reference sequence). J gave up 8 bases and V 2 bases, and 3 bases lay outside the gene matches. This chain's CDR3 is CASSFNRGGYTF. DNA of the CDR3: TGTGCCAGCAGCTTCAACAGGGGAGGCTACACCTTC. Filled out from reference TRBV5-5 and TRBJ1-2, the complete variable domain reads DAGVTQSPTHLIKTRGQQVTLRCSPISGHKSVSWYQQVLGQGPQFIFQYYEKEERGRGNFPDRFSARQFPNYSSELNVNALLLGDSALYLCASSFNRGGYTFGSGTRLTVV.

The chain carries TRBV20-1 and TRBJ2-7, with 11 bases fitting TRBD2. J gave up 7 bases and V 1 base, and 9 bases lay outside the gene matches. This CDR3 comprises 15 residues. Germline V gene data show CDR1 as DFQATT and CDR2 as SNEGSKA (reference sequence). Here the CDR3 DNA reads TGCAGTGCTAGAGTCGGTAGCGGGAGGGAAGGAGAGCAGTACTTC. Translated: CSARVGSGREGEQYF.

This clonotype occurred many times. This rearrangement joins TRBV29-1 to TRBJ1-1; D gene ambiguous. The germline V gene has CDR1 SQVTM and CDR2 ANQGSEA. Trimming shortened V by 7 bases and J by 0 bases, and 6 bases separated the two germline ends. This CDR3 is 11 amino acids long. The CDR3, as DNA: TGCAGCGGGCATCTGAACACTGAAGCTTTCTTT. It codes for CSGHLNTEAFF.

The chain uses TRBV7-9 and TRBJ2-3; D possibly corresponds to TRBD2 (7 bases). The CDR3 runs 15 residues. Trimming took 8 bases from V and 3 from J, leaving 18 bases between them. CDR1 is SEHNR and CDR2 is FQNEAQ in the germline V gene (reference sequence). The CDR3 is CASSVRGGRTDTQYF. For the CDR3, the DNA is TGTGCCAGCTCCGTTAGGGGGGGGCGAACAGATACGCAGTATTTT.

This clonotype was picked up a small number of times. The rearrangement joins TRBV24-1 to TRBJ2-3; TRBD2 aligns across 9 bases. V gave up 7 bases and J gave up 11 bases; unmatched junction bases: 12. The CDR3 is made up of 14 amino acids. The germline V gene encodes CDR1 KGHDR and CDR2 SFDVKD. CDR3 nucleotides: TGTGCCACCAGCCCACCTAGCGGGATAGAAAGGCAGTATTTT. This sequence encodes CATSPPSGIERQYF.

The chain uses TRBV12-3 or TRBV12-4 and TRBJ2-5; D call uncertain. V shed 3 bases and J shed 5 bases, with 16 bases lying between them. The CDR3 runs to 15 residues. CDR3 region: CASSFGTHDRETQYF. Here the CDR3 DNA reads TGTGCCAGCAGTTTTGGCACCCACGACCGGGAGACCCAGTACTTC.

With regard to this clonotype: Germline and junction disagree at one end, which may indicate a read error. The chain carries TRBV6-6 and TRBJ2-3; TRBD2 aligns across 9 bases. The germline V gene has CDR1 MNHNY and CDR2 SVGAGI (reference sequence). This CDR3 comprises 16 residues. CDR3 nucleotides: TGTGCCAGCAGCTCCCCCAGCGGGGGGAATGCAGATACGCAGTGTTTT. Translating it yields CASSSPSGGNADTQCF.

This clonotype showed up many times. This sequence joins TRBV29-1 and TRBJ2-1; 8 bases are a match to TRBD1. The CDR3 runs to 12 residues. Germline loops: CDR1 SQVTM, CDR2 ANQGSEA. V lost 4 bases and J lost 10; bases outside the gene matches: 6. CDR3: CSVARTGREQFF. Here the CDR3 DNA reads TGCAGCGTTGCTCGGACAGGGAGGGAGCAGTTCTTC.

This clonotype is deemed medium-sized (0.01 to 0.1%). CDR3 sequence: CSARGASGSPDTQYF. Here the CDR3 DNA reads TGCAGCGCCCGAGGGGCTAGCGGGAGCCCAGATACGCAGTATTTT. This chain joins TRBV29-1 and TRBJ2-3; TRBD2 agrees at 10 bases. CDR3 length equals 15 residues. Per germline, CDR1 SQVTM and CDR2 ANQGSEA. Trimming cost V 7 bases and J 4 bases; bases outside gene matches: 11.

This clonotype was detected a few times. The J gene is TRBJ2-3, the V gene TRBV7-3; 11 bases line up with TRBD2. J gave up 5 bases and V 5 bases, and 9 bases lay outside the gene matches. This CDR3 comprises 16 residues. From germline, CDR1 is SGHTA and CDR2 FQGTGA. CDR3 in amino acids: CASSLIAGGPQDTQYF. In DNA form, the CDR3 reads TGTGCCAGCAGCCTTATAGCGGGAGGGCCGCAAGATACGCAGTATTTT.

There are a few counts of this clonotype. The rearrangement joins TRBV20-1 to TRBJ2-5; 7 positions agree with TRBD1. CDR3 length equals 14 residues. V trimming: 6 bases; J trimming: 4 bases; junction bases outside the gene matches: 11. Germline CDR1 is DFQATT and CDR2 is SNEGSKA (reference sequence). The CDR3 protein is CSAPRQGGGETQYF. In DNA, the CDR3 is TGCAGTGCGCCCAGACAGGGCGGTGGAGAGACCCAGTACTTC.

As concerns this clonotype: One junction end disagrees with the germline gene, perhaps due to a read error. The chain uses TRBV4-1 and TRBJ1-5; 7 bases agree with TRBD1. The CDR3 extends over 16 amino acids. Germline V gene lookup returns CDR1 MGHRA and CDR2 YSYEKL. The CDR3 sequence is CASGQEGTGEGQPQHF. The CDR3 nucleotides read TGCGCCAGCGGCCAAGAAGGAACAGGGGAGGGTCAGCCCCAGCATTTT.

This clonotype was observed many times. This chain connects TRBV15 to TRBJ2-3; D gene unclear. V was shortened by 0 bases and J by 7 bases, with 20 bases between the two germline ends. This CDR3 has 17 residues. Germline lookup yields CDR1 LNHNV and CDR2 YYDKDF (reference sequence). The CDR3 spells CATSRDLRESRINTQYF. In DNA form, the CDR3 reads TGTGCCACCAGCAGAGATCTGAGAGAAAGCCGCATCAATACGCAGTATTTT.

CDR3 DNA sequence: TGTGCCAGCAGAACAGGGAGTTCACCCCTCCACTTT. Translating gives CASRTGSSPLHF. The rearrangement links TRBV28 to TRBJ1-6, with D possibly being TRBD1 (6 bases). The CDR3 sequence is 12 residues long. The V end lost 6 bases, the J end lost 9 bases, and 9 bases lay between the germline ends. From germline, CDR1 is MDHEN and CDR2 SYDVKM.

This clonotype was seen a handful of times. The J gene is TRBJ2-3, the V gene TRBV15; no clear D. CDR3 length: 16 residues. The germline V and J ends were trimmed by 6 bases and 6 bases, with 22 bases remaining between them. Per the germline V gene, CDR1 is LNHNV and CDR2 is YYDKDF (reference sequence). The CDR3 here is CATRRWEKAIGDTQYF. The CDR3 DNA sequence: TGTGCCACCAGGCGGTGGGAAAAGGCTATAGGTGATACGCAGTATTTT.